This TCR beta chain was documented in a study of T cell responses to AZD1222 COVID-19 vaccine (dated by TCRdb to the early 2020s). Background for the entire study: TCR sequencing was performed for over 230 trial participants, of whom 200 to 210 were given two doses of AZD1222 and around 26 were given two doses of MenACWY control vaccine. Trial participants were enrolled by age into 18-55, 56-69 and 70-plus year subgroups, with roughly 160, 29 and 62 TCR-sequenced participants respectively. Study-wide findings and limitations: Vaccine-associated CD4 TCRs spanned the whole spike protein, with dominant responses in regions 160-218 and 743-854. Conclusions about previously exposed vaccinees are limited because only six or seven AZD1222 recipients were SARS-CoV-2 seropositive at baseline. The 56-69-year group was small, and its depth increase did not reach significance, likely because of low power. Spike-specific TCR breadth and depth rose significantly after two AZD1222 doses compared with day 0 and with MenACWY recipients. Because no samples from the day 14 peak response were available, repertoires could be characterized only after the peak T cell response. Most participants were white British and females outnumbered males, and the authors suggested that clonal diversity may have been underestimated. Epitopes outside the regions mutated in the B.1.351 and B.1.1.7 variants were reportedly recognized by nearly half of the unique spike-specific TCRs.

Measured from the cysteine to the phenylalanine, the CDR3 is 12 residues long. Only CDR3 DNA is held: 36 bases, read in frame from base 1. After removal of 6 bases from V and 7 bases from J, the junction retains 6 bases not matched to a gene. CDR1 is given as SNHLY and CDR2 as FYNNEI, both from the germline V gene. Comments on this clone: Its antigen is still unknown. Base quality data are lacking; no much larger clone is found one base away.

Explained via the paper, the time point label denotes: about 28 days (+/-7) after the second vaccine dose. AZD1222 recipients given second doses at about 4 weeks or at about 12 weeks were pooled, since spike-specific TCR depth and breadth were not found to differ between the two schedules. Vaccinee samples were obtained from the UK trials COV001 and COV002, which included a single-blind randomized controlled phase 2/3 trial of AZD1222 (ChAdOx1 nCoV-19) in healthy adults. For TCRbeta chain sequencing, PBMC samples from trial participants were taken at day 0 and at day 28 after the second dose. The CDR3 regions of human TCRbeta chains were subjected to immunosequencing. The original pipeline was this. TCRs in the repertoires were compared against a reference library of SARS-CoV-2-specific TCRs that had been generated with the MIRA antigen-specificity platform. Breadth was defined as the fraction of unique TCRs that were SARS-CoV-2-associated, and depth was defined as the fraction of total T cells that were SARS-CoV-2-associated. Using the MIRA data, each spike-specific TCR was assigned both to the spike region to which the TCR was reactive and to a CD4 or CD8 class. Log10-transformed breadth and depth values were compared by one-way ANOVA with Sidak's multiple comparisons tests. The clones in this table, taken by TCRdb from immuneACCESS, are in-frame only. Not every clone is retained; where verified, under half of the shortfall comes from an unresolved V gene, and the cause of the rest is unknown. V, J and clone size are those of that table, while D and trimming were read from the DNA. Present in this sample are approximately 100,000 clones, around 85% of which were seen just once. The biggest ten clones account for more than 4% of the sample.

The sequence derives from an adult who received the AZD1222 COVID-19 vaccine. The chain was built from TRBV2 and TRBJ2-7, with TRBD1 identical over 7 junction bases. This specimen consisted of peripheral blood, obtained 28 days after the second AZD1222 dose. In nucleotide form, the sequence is TGTGCCAGCAGACAAGGGGGCTGGGAGCAGTACTTC. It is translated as CASRQGGWEQYF.